This note documents a single T cell receptor beta chain sequence. Antigen: not known. Random hexamers were used to reverse transcribe the RNA input (roughly 0.5 to 1 ug). With immunoSEQ multiplex PCR, TCR beta CDR3 was amplified across 54 Vbeta and 13 Jbeta. TCRdb re-analysed the immunoSEQ multiplex PCR reads in MiXCR, keeping a single row per CDR3 protein. The data show about 440,000 distinct CDR3 sequences, with roughly 85% seen just once and under 0.15% held by the top ten. The data derive from a study of CD8 T cells in Susac syndrome. Sequencing targeted TCR beta in blood CD8+ and CD4+ T cells. General study findings and limits: The authors acknowledged that the study's TCR sequencing and HLA analysis involved relatively few individuals.

Germline assignment: CDR1 SGHNT and CDR2 YYREEE (reference sequence). The germline V and J ends were trimmed by 4 bases and 1 base, with 19 bases remaining between them. The CDR3 is 17 amino acids. The clonotype originates from a human donor with multiple sclerosis. V usage is TRBV5-4 and J usage is TRBJ2-3; D is perhaps TRBD2 (5 bases). Input material: CD8+ T cells from PBMCs. Here the CDR3 DNA reads TGTGCCAGCAGCCGTGGACTTCTGCCGACCGGCACAGATACGCAGTATTTT. Translated, it gives CASSRGLLPTGTDTQYF. The whole variable domain, remainder taken from reference TRBV5-4 and TRBJ2-3, is ETGVTQSPTHLIKTRGQQVTLRCSSQSGHNTVSWYQQALGQGPQFIFQYYREEENGRGNFPPRFSGLQFPNYSSELNVNALELDDSALYLCASSRGLLPTGTDTQYFGPGTRLTVL.